The 5 T cell receptor beta chains listed next were all sequenced from one sample in a study of T-cell reconstitution after alpha-beta-depleted transplantation in children. Unique molecular identifiers were incorporated into the prepared TCRbeta library. TCRdb redid the calling of the PCR reads with MiXCR, one entry per CDR3 protein. Among about 200,000 distinct CDR3 sequences listed, around 7% were seen once. The sequencing used PBMCs, collected before TCRalphabeta/CD19-depleted stem cell transplant. Receptor source: a boy aged 2 to 10 with acute lymphoblastic leukemia, due to receive a stem cell transplant.

This clonotype was detected many times. The rearrangement links TRBV29-1 to TRBJ2-4; weak D call: TRBD2 (5 bases). CDR1 and CDR2 from the germline V gene are SQVTM and ANQGSEA. V was pared by 1 base and J by 9 bases, with 19 bases between. The CDR3 is made up of 15 amino acids. The CDR3 spells CSVEGSHGSMGIQYF. The CDR3 coding sequence is TGCAGCGTTGAAGGTAGCCATGGGAGCATGGGCATTCAGTACTTC.

The chain employs TRBV12-3 or TRBV12-4 and TRBJ2-6; D perhaps matches TRBD1 (5 bases). V was shortened by 5 bases and J by 0 bases, with 8 bases between the two germline ends. This CDR3 region has 15 residues. CDR3: CASSRTNSGANVLTF. The CDR3 nucleotides are TGTGCCAGCAGTCGGACAAACTCTGGGGCCAACGTCCTGACTTTC.

This clonotype was seen at least ten times. V is TRBV28 and J is TRBJ2-1; 12 nucleotides agree with TRBD2. The CDR3 is made up of 22 amino acids. Germline values: CDR1 MDHEN, CDR2 SYDVKM. The ends lost 1 base at V and 0 bases at J; junction bases unmatched: 16. The CDR3 DNA reads TGTGCCAGCAGTTTATCCGTAAGACTAGCGGGAGTAGGGGCCAGCTCCTACAATGAGCAGTTCTTC. Translating gives CASSLSVRLAGVGASSYNEQFF.

Only a few counts were recorded for this clonotype. The gene calls are TRBV29-1 and TRBJ1-1; a weak D match, TRBD1 (6 bases). V shed 6 bases and J shed 2 bases, with 22 bases lying between them. The CDR3 loop spans 16 amino acids. Germline V gene data show CDR1 as SQVTM and CDR2 as ANQGSEA. Here the CDR3 reads CSVGEGDGEPNTEAFF. CDR3 DNA: TGCAGCGTGGGGGAGGGGGACGGGGAACCTAACACTGAAGCTTTCTTT. The entire variable domain, with the rest obtained from reference TRBV29-1 and TRBJ1-1, is as follows: SAVISQKPSRDICQRGTSLTIQCQVDSQVTMMFWYRQQPGQSLTLIATANQGSEATYESGFVIDKFPISRPNLTFSTLTVSNMSPEDSSIYLCSVGEGDGEPNTEAFFGQGTRLTVV.

In this sample, this clonotype turned up many times. This chain links TRBV28 with TRBJ2-1; 11 positions agree with TRBD2. The CDR3 has 15 residues. Per germline, CDR1 MDHEN and CDR2 SYDVKM. V gave up 5 bases and J gave up 4 bases; unmatched junction bases: 4. This CDR3 reads CASSPGLAAYNEQFF. CDR3 nucleotide sequence: TGTGCCAGCAGTCCGGGACTAGCGGCTTACAATGAGCAGTTCTTC.